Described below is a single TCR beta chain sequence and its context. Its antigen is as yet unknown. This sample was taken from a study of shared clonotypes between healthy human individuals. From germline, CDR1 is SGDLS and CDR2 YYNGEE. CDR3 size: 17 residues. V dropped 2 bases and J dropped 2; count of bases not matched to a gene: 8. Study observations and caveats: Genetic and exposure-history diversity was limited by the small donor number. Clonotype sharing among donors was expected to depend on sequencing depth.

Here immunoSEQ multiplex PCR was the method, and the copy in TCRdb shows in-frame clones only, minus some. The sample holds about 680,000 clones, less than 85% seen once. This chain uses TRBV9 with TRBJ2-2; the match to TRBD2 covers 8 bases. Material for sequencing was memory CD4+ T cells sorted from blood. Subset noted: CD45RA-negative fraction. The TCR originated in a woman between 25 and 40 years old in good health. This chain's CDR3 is CASSVDTTSGNTGELFF. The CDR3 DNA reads TGTGCCAGCAGCGTCGATACTACTAGCGGAAACACCGGGGAGCTGTTTTTT.